A single sample gave rise to the 3 T cell receptor gamma chains below, sequenced in a study of Vδ1+ human thymocytes. Whole-study findings and limits: Highly polyclonal TRG and TRD repertoires with Gaussian CDR3 length distributions appeared in thymus.

Their antigens remain unidentified. Extracted RNA was reverse transcribed into cDNA. Pooled V-gene forward primers with one constant-region reverse primer generated the CDR3 amplicons by multiplex PCR. TCRdb re-called clones from the multiplex PCR reads using CATT. Of about 36,000 gamma-chain clones in the sample, 20% to 25% were seen once. Sequencing was done on a sample of Vdelta1+ gamma-delta thymocytes from the thymus. Indicated subset: FACS-sorted CD3+ TCRalphabeta- TCRVdelta1+ TCRVdelta2- thymocytes. Every receptor here comes from a girl less than two years old who had congenital heart surgery.

The chain links TRGV9 to TRGJ1 or TRGJ2. The V segment lost 3 bases and the J segment 1 base; nucleotides outside the gene matches: 9. Germline V gives CDR1 GITISATS, CDR2 ISYDGTV (reference sequence). The CDR3 is 15 amino acids. The CDR3 loop reads CALWESESNYYKKLF. CDR3 nucleotides: TGTGCCTTGTGGGAGTCAGAATCCAATTATTATAAGAAACTCTTT.

The V call is TRGV4, the J call TRGJ1 or TRGJ2. The ends lost 6 bases at V and 5 bases at J; junction bases unmatched: 16. The CDR3 runs 15 residues. Per the germline V gene, CDR1 is EGSTGY and CDR2 is YDSYTSSV. The chain's CDR3 is CATWSSSEANYKKLF. In nucleotides, the CDR3 is TGTGCCACCTGGTCTTCGTCCGAAGCAAATTATAAGAAACTCTTT.

In its sample, this clone ranks as medium-sized. The identical CDR3 is also encoded by other nucleotide sequences in the sample. This chain uses TRGV3 with TRGJ1 or TRGJ2. CDR1 VTNTFY and CDR2 YDVSTARD come from the germline V gene (reference sequence). V shed 2 bases and J 0 bases; nucleotides not matched to a gene: 1. This CDR3 comprises 13 residues. CDR3 nucleotide sequence: TGTGCCACCTGGGACACGAATTATTATAAGAAACTCTTT. This codes for CATWDTNYYKKLF.